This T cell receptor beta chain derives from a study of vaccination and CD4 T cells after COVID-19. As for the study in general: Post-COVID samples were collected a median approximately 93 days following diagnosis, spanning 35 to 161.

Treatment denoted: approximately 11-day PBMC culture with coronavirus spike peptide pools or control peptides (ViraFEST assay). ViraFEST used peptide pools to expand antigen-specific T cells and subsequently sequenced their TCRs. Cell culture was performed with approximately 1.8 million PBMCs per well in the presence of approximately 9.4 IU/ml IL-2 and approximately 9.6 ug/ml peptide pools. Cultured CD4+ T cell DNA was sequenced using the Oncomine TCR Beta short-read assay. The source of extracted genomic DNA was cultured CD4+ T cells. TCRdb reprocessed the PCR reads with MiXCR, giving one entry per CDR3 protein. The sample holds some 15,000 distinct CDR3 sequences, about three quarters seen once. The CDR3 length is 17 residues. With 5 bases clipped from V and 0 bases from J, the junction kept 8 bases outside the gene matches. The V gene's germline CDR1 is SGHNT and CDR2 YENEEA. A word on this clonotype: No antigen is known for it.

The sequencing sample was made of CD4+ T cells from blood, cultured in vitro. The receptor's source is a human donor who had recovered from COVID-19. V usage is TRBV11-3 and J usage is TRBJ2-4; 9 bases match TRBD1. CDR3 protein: CASSPRDRELAKNIQYF. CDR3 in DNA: TGTGCCAGCAGCCCCCGGGACAGGGAGCTAGCCAAAAACATTCAGTACTTC.